These 5 T cell receptor beta chains originate from one sample sequenced in a study of blood T cell repertoires in COVID-19. Assay used: immunoSEQ multiplex PCR; TCRdb lists only in-frame clones, some missing. The data show approximately 80,000 clones, almost 85% seen once. Sequenced material: peripheral blood. The receptor set was obtained from a man aged 50 to 60 with COVID-19, enrolled during active disease.

V and J are TRBV30 and TRBJ1-4; D is unresolved. The CDR3 totals 11 residues. Trimming left V 2 bases short and J 4 bases short, with 2 bases between. CDR1 and CDR2 (germline): GTSNPN, SVGIG (reference sequence). CDR3 loop: CAWSHNEKLFF. DNA for the CDR3: TGTGCCTGGAGTCATAATGAAAAACTGTTTTTT.

The chain employs TRBV19 and TRBJ1-2, with a possible D match to TRBD1 (5 bases). Germline CDR1 LNHDA, CDR2 SQIVND (reference sequence). The V end lost 5 bases, the J end lost 10 bases, and 17 bases lay between the germline ends. CDR3 size: 13 residues. The CDR3 coding sequence is TGTGCCAGTAGTGCGGGACGGACGGGTCCCTACACCTTC. Translation gives CASSAGRTGPYTF.

The chain recombines TRBV29-1 with TRBJ2-7; D gene unclear. The CDR3 runs to 11 residues. The germline gives CDR1 SQVTM, CDR2 ANQGSEA. With 6 bases removed from V and 7 bases from J, the gap between germline ends came to 13 bases. The CDR3 DNA reads as TGCAGCGTCCGAGTATCTCGGGAGCAGTACTTC. Residues: CSVRVSREQYF.

The chain uses TRBV5-4 and TRBJ2-2; 8 bases fit TRBD1. Looked up from germline, CDR1 is SGHNT and CDR2 is YYREEE (reference sequence). Unmatched junction bases numbered 4, after V lost 1 base and J lost 5 bases. CDR3 length: 15 residues. The CDR3 is CASSLQGAETGELFF. The CDR3 bases are TGTGCCAGCAGCTTGCAGGGGGCGGAAACCGGGGAGCTGTTTTTT.

This clone was found once. The chain couples TRBV21-1 to TRBJ2-3; the table's TRBD2 call for D was not verified on the DNA. TRBV21-1 corresponds to a pseudogene. This CDR3 is built from 15 residues. The CDR3 reads CASSKGGSSTDTQYF. As DNA, the CDR3 is TGTGCCAGCAGCAAAGGAGGTAGCAGCACAGATACGCAGTATTTT.